This TCR beta chain came from a study of OX40 agonist ivuxolimab in advanced cancers. Clones were read by immunoSEQ multiplex PCR, and TCRdb kept only the in-frame ones, dropping some. The sample lists roughly 65,000 clones, about 90% seen once, with roughly a tenth in the top ten. CDR3 size: 18 residues. Per germline, CDR1 SGHDN and CDR2 FVKESK. The V end lost 1 base, the J end lost 0 bases, and 16 bases lay between the germline ends. This TCR derives from an adult with an advanced solid tumor such as melanoma, head and neck, liver or kidney cancer. The chain recombines TRBV14 with TRBJ2-1; D remains unclear. Sample: CD4+ or CD8+ T cells sorted from blood, taken in a trial of the OX40 agonist ivuxolimab. CDR3 amino acids: CASSQGVLDLVSYNEQFF. The CDR3 bases are TGTGCCAGCAGCCAAGGGGTATTAGACCTTGTCTCCTACAATGAGCAGTTCTTC.